The T cell receptor beta chain under discussion was sequenced for a study of blood T cell repertoires in COVID-19. At the level of the study: T cells, B-cell-depleted T cells, or PBMCs supplied cDNA or gDNA.

Trimming removed 3 bases at V and 10 bases at J, with 12 bases between. The CDR3 is 13 residues long. The V gene's germline CDR1 is MNHNS and CDR2 SASEGT. In the original workflow: Cell counts per sample came from amplifying reference gene primers. Some clones are missing from TCRdb's copy, which holds only in-frame ones; the method was immunoSEQ multiplex PCR. The V and J calls and clone size were taken over from that table, and D and trimming were inferred from the DNA. The data hold 95,000 to 100,000 clones, with less than 85% observed a single time. Sequenced material: peripheral blood. The TCR was taken from an older woman with acute or convalescent COVID-19. The V call is TRBV6-1, the J call TRBJ1-4; D possibly corresponds to TRBD1 (5 bases). The CDR3 here is CASSDVRDGKLFF. The DNA of the CDR3 is TGTGCCAGCAGTGACGTCAGGGATGGAAAACTGTTTTTT.